The 6 T cell receptor beta chains below were found in one sample sequenced in a study of cytomegalovirus exposure and HLA in healthy donors. PCR used 60 Vbeta primers and 13 Jbeta primers. Produced via immunoSEQ multiplex PCR; TCRdb's table is partial and in-frame only. The table lists about 91,000 clones, 60% to 65% of them singletons, with roughly 2% in the top ten. Input material: PBMCs. The origin of the receptors is a human donor in good health.

This clone showed up just a few times. The chain is built from TRBV7-2 and TRBJ2-2; TRBD1 aligns across 8 bases. The CDR3 covers 15 residues. In germline, CDR1 is SGHTA, CDR2 FQGNSA. J lost 2 bases, V lost 6 bases, and 5 bases had no gene match. CDR3 bases: TGTGCCAGCAGTCGTTCAGGGGGCAACACCGGGGAGCTGTTTTTT. This codes for CASSRSGGNTGELFF.

The chain joins TRBV6-1 to TRBJ2-5, with 12 bases aligning to TRBD2. Germline V gene sequence: CDR1 MNHNS, CDR2 SASEGT. V shed 3 bases and J 4 bases; nucleotides not matched to a gene: 9. This CDR3 is built from 17 residues. The CDR3: CASSELAGGRTGETQYF. CDR3 DNA sequence: TGTGCCAGCAGTGAGCTAGCGGGGGGGCGGACAGGAGAGACCCAGTACTTC.

The chain couples TRBV7-9 to TRBJ1-2, with a tentative D call TRBD1 (6 bases). The CDR3 totals 16 residues. Germline values: CDR1 SEHNR, CDR2 FQNEAQ (reference sequence). Trimming pared 5 bases from V and 1 base from J, leaving 17 bases between. This CDR3 is CASSLTPGQLNYGYTF. CDR3 sequence (DNA): TGTGCCAGCAGCCTTACTCCGGGACAACTTAACTATGGCTACACCTTC.

V and J are TRBV13 and TRBJ1-1; 9 bases align to TRBD1. The CDR3 runs to 17 residues. V trimming: 2 bases; J trimming: 4 bases; junction bases outside the gene matches: 11. CDR1 and CDR2 (germline): PRHDT, FYEKMQ (reference sequence). The CDR3 sequence: CASSLTPGQGVLTEAFF. The CDR3 nucleotides are TGTGCCAGCAGCTTAACACCGGGACAGGGAGTCCTCACTGAAGCTTTCTTT.

The genes are TRBV5-1 and TRBJ1-2; D possibly corresponds to TRBD1 (5 bases). Germline assignment: CDR1 SGHRS and CDR2 YFSETQ. V lost 0 bases to trimming and J lost 4 bases, with 13 bases between them. This CDR3 comprises 15 residues. The CDR3 DNA is TGCGCCAGCAGCTTGGCCCAGGGCCAACGCTATGGCTACACCTTC. Encoded protein: CASSLAQGQRYGYTF.

Turning to this clone: The junction and the germline gene differ at one end; a read error may be behind it. This same CDR3 is encoded by further DNA sequences in the sample. This rearrangement joins TRBV9 to TRBJ2-6, with D possibly matching TRBD1 (5 bases). CDR3 length equals 18 residues. CDR1 and CDR2 (germline): SGDLS, YYNGEE. CDR3 residues: CASSAHLRVSSGANVLTF. The CDR3 DNA reads as TGTGCCAGCAGCGCTCATCTCCGGGTCAGCTCTGGGGCCAATGTCCTGACTTTC.